What follows are 15 T cell receptor beta chains derived from one specimen sequenced in a study of blood T cell repertoires in COVID-19. Profiled with immunoSEQ multiplex PCR; TCRdb holds only in-frame clones, not every one. The sample comprises some 150,000 clones, around 84% of which are singletons, and around 8.5% rests with the top ten. Sequencing was performed on peripheral blood. Every receptor here comes from a woman aged 55-70 years with acute or convalescent COVID-19.

The genes are TRBV2 and TRBJ1-1, with D possibly TRBD1 on 6 matching bases. There are 15 residues in the CDR3. Per the germline V gene, CDR1 is SNHLY and CDR2 is FYNNEI. V shed 5 bases and J shed 0 bases, with 13 bases lying between them. Here the CDR3 DNA reads TGTGCCAGCAGTACCCTAGGACAGATGAACACTGAAGCTTTCTTT. The encoded protein is CASSTLGQMNTEAFF.

The chain links TRBV5-5 to TRBJ2-3, with D maybe TRBD1 (6 bases). V lost 9 bases and J 0 bases, leaving 11 bases between the germline ends. Germline V gives CDR1 SGHKS, CDR2 YYEKEE (reference sequence). This CDR3 has 13 amino acids. DNA of the CDR3: TGTGCCACCAGGACAGCTAGCACAGATACGCAGTATTTT. Amino acids: CATRTASTDTQYF.

The chain employs TRBV7-8 and TRBJ1-1; D is possibly TRBD1 (6 bases). CDR3 length equals 15 residues. V was cut by 1 base and J by 2 bases, with 11 bases left in between. Germline CDR1 SGHVS, CDR2 FQNEAQ. The CDR3 DNA reads as TGTGCCAGCAGCTTAGAGGTGGGGGCCAACACTGAAGCTTTCTTT. It encodes CASSLEVGANTEAFF.

The V and J genes are TRBV28 and TRBJ2-5, with 7 bases identical to TRBD2. V dropped 6 bases and J dropped 0; count of bases not matched to a gene: 4. The length of the CDR3 is 14 residues. The V gene's germline CDR1 is MDHEN and CDR2 SYDVKM. CDR3 nucleotides: TGTGCCAGCAGAAGAGGACTAGACCAAGAGACCCAGTACTTC. This translates into CASRRGLDQETQYF.

This rearrangement joins TRBV4-1 to TRBJ1-2; perhaps TRBD1 as D (5 bases). The germline CDR1 and CDR2 sequences are MGHRA and YSYEKL. The CDR3 consists of 15 residues. V was pared by 1 base and J by 4 bases, with 13 bases between. The CDR3 loop reads CASSQGRAVSYGYTF. CDR3 nucleotide sequence: TGCGCCAGCAGCCAAGGCAGGGCCGTAAGCTATGGCTACACCTTC.

The chain recombines TRBV9 with TRBJ1-3; maybe TRBD1 (5 bases). V lost 0 bases, J lost 4 bases, and 20 bases lay in between. The CDR3 is made up of 18 amino acids. The germline gives CDR1 SGDLS, CDR2 YYNGEE. In DNA, the CDR3 is TGTGCCAGCAGCGTAGGGGGAGGGGCCCTCTTAGCGGGAAACACCATATATTTT. It specifies CASSVGGGALLAGNTIYF.

This clone was seen a few times. The V and J genes are TRBV7-2 and TRBJ2-2, with 7 bases that match TRBD2. The germline gives CDR1 SGHTA, CDR2 FQGNSA. Unmatched junction bases numbered 1, after V lost 6 bases and J lost 0 bases. The CDR3 covers 14 residues. The CDR3 DNA sequence: TGTGCCAGCAGTCTAGCGGCGAACACCGGGGAGCTGTTTTTT. Amino acids: CASSLAANTGELFF. Drawing the rest from reference TRBV7-2 and TRBJ2-2, the complete variable domain is GAGVSQSPSNKVTEKGKDVELRCDPISGHTALYWYRQSLGQGLEFLIYFQGNSAPDKSGLPSDRFSAERTGGSVSTLTIQRTQQEDSAVYLCASSLAANTGELFFGEGSRLTVL.

The chain recombines TRBV7-6 with TRBJ1-1; D ambiguous. Germline values: CDR1 SGHVS, CDR2 FNYEAQ. The CDR3 totals 12 residues. Deletions cut 5 bases from V and 4 bases from J, with 8 bases between. The CDR3 bases are TGTGCCAGCAGCCCCGCGGGCACTGAAGCTTTCTTT. It codes for CASSPAGTEAFF.

The chain couples TRBV30 to TRBJ2-1, with TRBD2 matching 10 bases. The length of the CDR3 is 13 residues. CDR1 and CDR2 from the germline V gene are GTSNPN and SVGIG (reference sequence). With V trimmed by 3 bases and J by 15 bases, 11 bases remained unmatched. The CDR3 sequence: CAWRASGGAGLFF. The DNA for the CDR3 is TGTGCCTGGAGGGCAAGCGGGGGGGCCGGACTGTTCTTC.

The rearrangement uses TRBV12-5 and TRBJ2-5; D possibly corresponds to TRBD2 (5 bases). Trimming took 5 bases from V and 0 from J, leaving 10 bases between them. This CDR3 spans 14 amino acids. Per germline, CDR1 LGHNT and CDR2 FRNRAP. The CDR3 protein is CASGPWEHQETQYF. The CDR3 bases are TGTGCTAGTGGTCCCTGGGAGCACCAAGAGACCCAGTACTTC.

Turning to this clone: The junction does not match germline at one end; this may be a read error. The rearrangement links TRBV5-1 to TRBJ2-5, with a possible D match to TRBD2 (5 bases). The germline V gene has CDR1 SGHRS and CDR2 YFSETQ. The CDR3 covers 12 residues. The CDR3 sequence: CASSLAEEGPNF. The CDR3 DNA reads as TGCGCCAGCAGCTTGGCCGAAGAGGGCCCCAACTTC.

The chain uses TRBV9 and TRBJ2-3; D is perhaps TRBD2 (5 bases). Germline CDR1 is SGDLS and CDR2 is YYNGEE. This CDR3 contains 15 residues. The V end was cut by 3 bases, the J end by 4 bases, with 15 bases between. The CDR3 is CASSDGNLPPDTQYF. The CDR3 region has the DNA TGTGCCAGCAGCGACGGGAACCTCCCCCCAGATACGCAGTATTTT.

This chain joins TRBV19 and TRBJ1-5; maybe TRBD1 (6 bases). CDR3 length: 15 amino acids. V was cut by 3 bases and J by 4 bases, with 13 bases left in between. The germline CDR1 and CDR2 sequences are LNHDA and SQIVND (reference sequence). CDR3 protein: CASSMNQGQNQPQHF. The CDR3 DNA reads as TGTGCCAGTAGTATGAATCAGGGGCAAAATCAGCCCCAGCATTTT.

The CDR3 DNA reads as TGTGCCAGCAGCGTAGAACATAGAGGAACTGAAGCTTTCTTT. Protein sequence: CASSVEHRGTEAFF. The chain uses TRBV9 and TRBJ1-1, with D unclear. The CDR3 runs to 14 residues. Germline lookup yields CDR1 SGDLS and CDR2 YYNGEE. The V end was cut by 0 bases, the J end by 5 bases, with 11 bases between.

The chain carries TRBV14 and TRBJ2-1, with 8 bases that match TRBD1. CDR1 SGHDN and CDR2 FVKESK come from the germline V gene. Trimming took 8 bases from V and 1 from J; bases not matched to a gene: 7. This CDR3 is built from 15 residues. This CDR3 is CASGNTGGSYNEQFF. For the CDR3, the DNA is TGTGCCAGCGGGAATACAGGGGGGTCCTACAATGAGCAGTTCTTC.